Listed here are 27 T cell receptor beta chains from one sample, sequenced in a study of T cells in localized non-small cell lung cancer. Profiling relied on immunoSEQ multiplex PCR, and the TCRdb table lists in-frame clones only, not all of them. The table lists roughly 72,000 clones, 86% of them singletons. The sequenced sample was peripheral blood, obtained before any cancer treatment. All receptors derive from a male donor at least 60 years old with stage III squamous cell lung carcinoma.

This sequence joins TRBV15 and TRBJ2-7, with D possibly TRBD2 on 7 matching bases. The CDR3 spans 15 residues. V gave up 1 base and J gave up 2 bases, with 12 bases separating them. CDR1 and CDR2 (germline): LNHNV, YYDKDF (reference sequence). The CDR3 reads CATSRVRGATYEQYF. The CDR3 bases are TGTGCCACCAGCAGAGTCCGGGGGGCAACCTACGAGCAGTACTTC.

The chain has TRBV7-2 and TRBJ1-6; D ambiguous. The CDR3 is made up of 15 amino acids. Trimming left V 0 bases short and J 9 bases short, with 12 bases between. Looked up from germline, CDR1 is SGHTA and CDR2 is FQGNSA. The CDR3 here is CASSLAAGRGSPLHF. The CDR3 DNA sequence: TGTGCCAGCAGCTTAGCGGCCGGTCGGGGTTCACCCCTCCACTTT.

This CDR3 reads CASSVAGAGTEAFF. CDR3 coding DNA: TGTGCCAGCAGCGTAGCAGGGGCGGGCACTGAAGCTTTCTTT. The chain carries TRBV9 and TRBJ1-1; tentative D call: TRBD1 (6 bases). Germline V gene lookup returns CDR1 SGDLS and CDR2 YYNGEE. With 0 bases removed from V and 4 bases from J, the gap between germline ends came to 10 bases. The CDR3 consists of 14 residues.

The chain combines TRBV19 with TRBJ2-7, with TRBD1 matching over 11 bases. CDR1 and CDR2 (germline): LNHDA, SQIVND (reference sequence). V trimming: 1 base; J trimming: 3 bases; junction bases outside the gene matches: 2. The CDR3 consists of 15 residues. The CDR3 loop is CASSIAGTGGYEQYF. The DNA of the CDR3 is TGTGCCAGTAGTATAGCCGGGACAGGGGGCTACGAGCAGTACTTC.

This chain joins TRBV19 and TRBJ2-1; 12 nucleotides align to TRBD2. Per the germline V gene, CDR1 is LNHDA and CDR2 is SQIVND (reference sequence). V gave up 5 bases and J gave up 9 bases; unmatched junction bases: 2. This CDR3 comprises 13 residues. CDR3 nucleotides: TGTGCCAGTAGTGTACTAGCGGGGGGTGAGCAGTTCTTC. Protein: CASSVLAGGEQFF.

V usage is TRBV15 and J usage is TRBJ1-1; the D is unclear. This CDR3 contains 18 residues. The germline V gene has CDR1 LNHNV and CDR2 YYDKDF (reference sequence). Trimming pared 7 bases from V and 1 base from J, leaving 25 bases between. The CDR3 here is CATTKTHSRRWGNTEAFF. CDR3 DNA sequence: TGTGCCACCACTAAGACTCACTCCAGACGGTGGGGGAACACTGAAGCTTTCTTT.

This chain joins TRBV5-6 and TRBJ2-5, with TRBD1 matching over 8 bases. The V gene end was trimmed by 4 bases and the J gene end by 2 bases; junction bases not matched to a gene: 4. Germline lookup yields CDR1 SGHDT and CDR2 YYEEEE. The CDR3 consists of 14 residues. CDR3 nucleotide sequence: TGTGCCAGCAGCGTGACAGGGGTGCAAGAGACCCAGTACTTC. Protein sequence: CASSVTGVQETQYF.

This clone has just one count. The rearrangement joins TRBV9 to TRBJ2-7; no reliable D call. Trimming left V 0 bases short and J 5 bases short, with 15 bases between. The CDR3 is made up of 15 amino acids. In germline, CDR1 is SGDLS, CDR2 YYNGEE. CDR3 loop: CASSVDQFLGNEQYF. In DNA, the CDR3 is TGTGCCAGCAGCGTAGATCAGTTCCTGGGTAACGAGCAGTACTTC. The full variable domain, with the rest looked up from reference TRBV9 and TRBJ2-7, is DSGVTQTPKHLITATGQRVTLRCSPRSGDLSVYWYQQSLDQGLQFLIQYYNGEERAKGNILERFSAQQFPDLHSELNLSSLELGDSALYFCASSVDQFLGNEQYFGPGTRLTVT.

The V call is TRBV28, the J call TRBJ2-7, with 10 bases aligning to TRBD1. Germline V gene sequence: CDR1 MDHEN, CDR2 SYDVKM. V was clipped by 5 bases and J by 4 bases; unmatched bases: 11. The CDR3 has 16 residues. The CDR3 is CASSDSLGQGNYEQYV. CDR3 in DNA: TGTGCCAGCAGTGACTCGCTGGGACAGGGGAATTACGAGCAGTACGTC.

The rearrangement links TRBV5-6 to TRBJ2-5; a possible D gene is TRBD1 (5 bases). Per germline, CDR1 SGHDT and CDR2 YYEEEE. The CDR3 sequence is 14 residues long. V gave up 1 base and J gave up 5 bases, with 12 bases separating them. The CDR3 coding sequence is TGTGCCAGCAGCTTGATGGGGCCTTCGGAGACCCAGTACTTC. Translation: CASSLMGPSETQYF.

The CDR3 DNA is TGCAGCGCGTATGCCGACAGGAACACCGGGGAGCTGTTTTTT. Translated: CSAYADRNTGELFF. The chain joins TRBV29-1 to TRBJ2-2, with D maybe TRBD1 (5 bases). Germline assignment: CDR1 SQVTM and CDR2 ANQGSEA. This CDR3 spans 14 amino acids. Trimming stripped 7 bases from V and 1 base from J, with 13 bases between.

The CDR3 loop is CASSRRRGAGEKLFF. CDR3 DNA sequence: TGCGCCAGCAGCCGGCGTCGGGGGGCGGGAGAAAAACTGTTTTTT. The chain is built from TRBV4-3 and TRBJ1-4; weak D call: TRBD1 (6 bases). V gave up 4 bases and J gave up 8 bases, with 17 bases separating them. CDR1 and CDR2 from the germline V gene are LGHNA and YSLEER. The CDR3 covers 15 residues.

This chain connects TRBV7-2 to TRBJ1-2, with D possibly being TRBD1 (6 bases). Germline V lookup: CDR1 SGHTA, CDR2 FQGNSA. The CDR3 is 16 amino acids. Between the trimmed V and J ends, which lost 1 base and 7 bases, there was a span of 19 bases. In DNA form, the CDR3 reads TGTGCCAGCAGCTTAGGAATGGCTTTAGGGGGGGCTGGCTACACCTTC. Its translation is CASSLGMALGGAGYTF. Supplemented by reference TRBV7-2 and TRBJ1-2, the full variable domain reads GAGVSQSPSNKVTEKGKDVELRCDPISGHTALYWYRQSLGQGLEFLIYFQGNSAPDKSGLPSDRFSAERTGGSVSTLTIQRTQQEDSAVYLCASSLGMALGGAGYTFGSGTRLTVV.

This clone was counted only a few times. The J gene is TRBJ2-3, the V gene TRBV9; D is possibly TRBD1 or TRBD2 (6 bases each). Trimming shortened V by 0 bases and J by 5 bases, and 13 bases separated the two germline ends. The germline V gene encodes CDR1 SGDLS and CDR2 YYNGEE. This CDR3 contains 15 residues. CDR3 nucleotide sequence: TGTGCCAGCAGCGTAGGGGGGGCCGTAGGAGATACGCAGTATTTT. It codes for CASSVGGAVGDTQYF.

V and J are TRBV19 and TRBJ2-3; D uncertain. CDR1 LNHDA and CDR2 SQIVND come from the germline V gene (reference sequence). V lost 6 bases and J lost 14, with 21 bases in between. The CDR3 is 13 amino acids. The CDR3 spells CASSYNTYDDRYF. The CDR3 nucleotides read TGTGCCAGTAGCTACAACACATATGACGATCGGTATTTT.

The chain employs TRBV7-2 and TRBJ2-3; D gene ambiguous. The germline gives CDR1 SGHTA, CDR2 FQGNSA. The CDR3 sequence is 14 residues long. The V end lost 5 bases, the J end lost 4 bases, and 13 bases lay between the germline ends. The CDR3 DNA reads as TGTGCCAGCAGCCGTTTAAGCTCCGCAGATACGCAGTATTTT. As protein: CASSRLSSADTQYF.

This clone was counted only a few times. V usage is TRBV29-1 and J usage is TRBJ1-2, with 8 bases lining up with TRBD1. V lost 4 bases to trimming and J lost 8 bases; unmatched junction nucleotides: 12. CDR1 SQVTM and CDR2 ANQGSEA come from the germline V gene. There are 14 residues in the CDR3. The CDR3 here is CSVASSGGWIGYTF. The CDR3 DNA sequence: TGCAGCGTTGCGAGTTCAGGGGGCTGGATCGGCTACACCTTC.

This CDR3 reads CAAKNRVNTEAFF. The CDR3, as DNA: TGTGCCGCCAAAAACAGGGTGAACACTGAAGCTTTCTTT. This chain uses TRBV10-3 with TRBJ1-1; the D gene is possibly TRBD1 (6 bases). The CDR3 extends over 13 amino acids. V was pared by 11 bases and J by 0 bases, with 13 bases between. In germline, CDR1 is ENHRY, CDR2 SYGVKD.

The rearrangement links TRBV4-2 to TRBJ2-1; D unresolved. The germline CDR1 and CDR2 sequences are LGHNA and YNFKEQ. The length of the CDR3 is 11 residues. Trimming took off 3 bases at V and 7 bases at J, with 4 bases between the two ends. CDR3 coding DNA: TGTGCCAGCAGCCAGGGGAATGAGCAGTTCTTC. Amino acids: CASSQGNEQFF.

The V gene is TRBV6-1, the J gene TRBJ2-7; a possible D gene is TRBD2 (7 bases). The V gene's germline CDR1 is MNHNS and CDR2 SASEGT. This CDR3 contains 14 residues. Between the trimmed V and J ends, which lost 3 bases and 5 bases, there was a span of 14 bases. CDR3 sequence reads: CASSDQGEGDEQYF. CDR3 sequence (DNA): TGTGCCAGCAGTGACCAAGGGGAGGGGGACGAGCAGTACTTC.

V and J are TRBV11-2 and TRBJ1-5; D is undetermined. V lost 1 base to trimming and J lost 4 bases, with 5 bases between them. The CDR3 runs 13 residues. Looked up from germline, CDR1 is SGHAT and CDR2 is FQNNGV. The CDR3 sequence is CASSLGENQPQHF. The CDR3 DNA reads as TGTGCCAGCAGCTTAGGAGAAAATCAGCCCCAGCATTTT.

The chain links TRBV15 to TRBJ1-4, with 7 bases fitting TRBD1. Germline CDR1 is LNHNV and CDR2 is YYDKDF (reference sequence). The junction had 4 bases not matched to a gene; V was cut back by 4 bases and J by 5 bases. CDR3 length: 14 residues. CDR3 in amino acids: CATSIGTENEKLFF. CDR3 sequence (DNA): TGTGCCACCAGCATCGGGACAGAAAATGAAAAACTGTTTTTT. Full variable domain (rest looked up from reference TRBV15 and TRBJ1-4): DAMVIQNPRYQVTQFGKPVTLSCSQTLNHNVMYWYQQKSSQAPKLLFHYYDKDFNNEADTPDNFQSRRPNTSFCFLDIRSPGLGDTAMYLCATSIGTENEKLFFGSGTQLSVL.

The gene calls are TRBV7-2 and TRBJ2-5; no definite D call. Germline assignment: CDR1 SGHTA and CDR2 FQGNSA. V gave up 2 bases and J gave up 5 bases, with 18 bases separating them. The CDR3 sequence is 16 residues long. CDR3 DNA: TGTGCCAGCAGCTTAAAGTGGCCGAAAGGAGCGGAGACCCAGTACTTC. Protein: CASSLKWPKGAETQYF.

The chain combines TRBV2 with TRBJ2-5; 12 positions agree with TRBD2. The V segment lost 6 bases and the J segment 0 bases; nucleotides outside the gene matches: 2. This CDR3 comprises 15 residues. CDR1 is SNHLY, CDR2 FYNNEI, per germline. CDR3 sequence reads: CASRPSGGDQETQYF. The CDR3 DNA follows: TGTGCCAGCAGACCTAGCGGGGGGGACCAAGAGACCCAGTACTTC.

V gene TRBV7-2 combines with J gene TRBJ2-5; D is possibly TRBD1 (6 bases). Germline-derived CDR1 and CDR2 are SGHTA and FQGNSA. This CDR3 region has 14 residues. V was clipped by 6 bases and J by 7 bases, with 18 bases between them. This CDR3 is CASSYMAGETTQYF. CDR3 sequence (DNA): TGTGCCAGCAGTTACATGGCAGGGGAGACGACCCAGTACTTC.

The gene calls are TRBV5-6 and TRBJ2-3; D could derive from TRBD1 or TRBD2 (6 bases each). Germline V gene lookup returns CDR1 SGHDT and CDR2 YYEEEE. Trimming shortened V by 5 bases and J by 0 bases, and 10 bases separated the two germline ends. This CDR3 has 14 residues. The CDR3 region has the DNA TGTGCCAGCAGGGAGGGACAAAGCACAGATACGCAGTATTTT. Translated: CASREGQSTDTQYF.

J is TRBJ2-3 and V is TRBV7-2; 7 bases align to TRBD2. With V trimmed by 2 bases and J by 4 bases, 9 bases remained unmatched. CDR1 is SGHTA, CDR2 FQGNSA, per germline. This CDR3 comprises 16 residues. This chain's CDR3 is CASSLRARGRADTQYF. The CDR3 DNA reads TGTGCCAGCAGCTTACGGGCCAGAGGGAGGGCAGATACGCAGTATTTT.